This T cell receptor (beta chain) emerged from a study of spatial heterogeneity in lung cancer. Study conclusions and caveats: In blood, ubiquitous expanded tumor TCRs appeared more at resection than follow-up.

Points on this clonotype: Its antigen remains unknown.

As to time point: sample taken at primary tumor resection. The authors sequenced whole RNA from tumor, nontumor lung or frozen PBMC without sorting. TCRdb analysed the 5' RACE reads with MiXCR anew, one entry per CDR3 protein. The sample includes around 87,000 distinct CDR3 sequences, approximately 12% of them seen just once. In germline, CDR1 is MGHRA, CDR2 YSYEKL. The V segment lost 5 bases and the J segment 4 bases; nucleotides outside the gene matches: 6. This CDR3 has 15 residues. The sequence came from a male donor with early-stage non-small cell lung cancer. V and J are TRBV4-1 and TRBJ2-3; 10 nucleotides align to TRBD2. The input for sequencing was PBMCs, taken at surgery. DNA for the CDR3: TGCGCCAGCAGCGTGACTAGCGGGTCTCCAGATACGCAGTATTTT. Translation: CASSVTSGSPDTQYF.